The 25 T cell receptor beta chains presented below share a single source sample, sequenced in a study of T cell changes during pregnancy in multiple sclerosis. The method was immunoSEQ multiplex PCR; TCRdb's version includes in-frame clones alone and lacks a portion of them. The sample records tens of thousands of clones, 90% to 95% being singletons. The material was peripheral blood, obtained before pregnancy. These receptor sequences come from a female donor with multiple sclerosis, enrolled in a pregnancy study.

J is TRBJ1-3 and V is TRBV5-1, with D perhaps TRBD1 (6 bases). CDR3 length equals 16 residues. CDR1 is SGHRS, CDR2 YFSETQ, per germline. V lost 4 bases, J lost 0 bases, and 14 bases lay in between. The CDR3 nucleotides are TGCGCCAGCAGCCCCGACAGGCAGATCTCTGGAAACACCATATATTTT. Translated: CASSPDRQISGNTIYF.

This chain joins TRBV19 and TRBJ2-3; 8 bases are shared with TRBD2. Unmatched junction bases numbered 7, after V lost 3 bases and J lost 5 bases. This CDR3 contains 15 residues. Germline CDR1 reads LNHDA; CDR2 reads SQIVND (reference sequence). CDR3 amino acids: CASSISGSLGDTQYF. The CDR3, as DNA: TGTGCCAGTAGTATCAGCGGGAGTCTTGGAGATACGCAGTATTTT.

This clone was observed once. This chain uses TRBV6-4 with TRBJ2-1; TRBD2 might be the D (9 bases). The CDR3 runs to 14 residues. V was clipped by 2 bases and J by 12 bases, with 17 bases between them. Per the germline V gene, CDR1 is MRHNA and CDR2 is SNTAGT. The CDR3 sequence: CASSDRASGTGQFF. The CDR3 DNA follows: TGTGCCAGCAGTGACCGGGCTAGCGGGACAGGGCAGTTCTTC.

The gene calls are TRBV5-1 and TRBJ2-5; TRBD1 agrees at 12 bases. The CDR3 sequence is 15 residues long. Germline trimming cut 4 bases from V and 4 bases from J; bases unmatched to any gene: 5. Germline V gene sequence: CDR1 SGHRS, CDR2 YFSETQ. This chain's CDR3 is CASSTGTGGGETQYF. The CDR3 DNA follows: TGCGCCAGCAGCACCGGGACAGGGGGCGGAGAGACCCAGTACTTC.

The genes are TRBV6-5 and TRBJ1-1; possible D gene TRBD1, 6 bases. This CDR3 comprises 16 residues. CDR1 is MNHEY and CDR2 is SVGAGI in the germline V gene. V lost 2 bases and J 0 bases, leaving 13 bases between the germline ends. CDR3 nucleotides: TGTGCCAGCAGTTACCAGGGGAGGGGGATGAACACTGAAGCTTTCTTT. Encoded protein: CASSYQGRGMNTEAFF.

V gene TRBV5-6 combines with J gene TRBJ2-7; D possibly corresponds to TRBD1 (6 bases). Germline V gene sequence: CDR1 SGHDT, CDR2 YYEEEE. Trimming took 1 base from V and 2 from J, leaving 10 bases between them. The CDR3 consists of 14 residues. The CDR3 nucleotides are TGTGCCAGCAGCTTGCAGGGGCGAACCTACGAGCAGTACTTC. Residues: CASSLQGRTYEQYF.

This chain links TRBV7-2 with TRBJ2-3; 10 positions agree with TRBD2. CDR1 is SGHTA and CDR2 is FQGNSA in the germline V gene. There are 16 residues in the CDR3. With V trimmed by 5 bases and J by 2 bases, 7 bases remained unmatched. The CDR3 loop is CASSPRTSGNTDTQYF. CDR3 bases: TGTGCCAGCAGCCCGCGGACTAGCGGCAACACAGATACGCAGTATTTT. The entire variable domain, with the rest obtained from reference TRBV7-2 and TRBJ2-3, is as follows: GAGVSQSPSNKVTEKGKDVELRCDPISGHTALYWYRQSLGQGLEFLIYFQGNSAPDKSGLPSDRFSAERTGGSVSTLTIQRTQQEDSAVYLCASSPRTSGNTDTQYFGPGTRLTVL.

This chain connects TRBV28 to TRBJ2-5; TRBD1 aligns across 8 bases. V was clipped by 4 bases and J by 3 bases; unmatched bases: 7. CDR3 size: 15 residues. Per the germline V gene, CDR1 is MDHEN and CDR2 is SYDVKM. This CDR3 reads CASSYPRTGKETQYF. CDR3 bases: TGTGCCAGCAGTTACCCTAGGACAGGGAAAGAGACCCAGTACTTC.

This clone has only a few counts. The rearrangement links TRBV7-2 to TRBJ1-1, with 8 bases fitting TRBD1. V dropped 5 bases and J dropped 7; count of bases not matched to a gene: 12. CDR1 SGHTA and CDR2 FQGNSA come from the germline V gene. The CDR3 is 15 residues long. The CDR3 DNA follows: TGTGCCAGCAGCAAACCCGGGACAGGTGCTTATGAAGCTTTCTTT. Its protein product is CASSKPGTGAYEAFF.

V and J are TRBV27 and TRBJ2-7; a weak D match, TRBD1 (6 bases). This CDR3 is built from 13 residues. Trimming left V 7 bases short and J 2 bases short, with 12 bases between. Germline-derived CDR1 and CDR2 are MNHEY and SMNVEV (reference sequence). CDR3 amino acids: CASTGTTPYEQYF. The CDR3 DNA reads TGTGCCAGCACCGGGACAACCCCCTACGAGCAGTACTTC.

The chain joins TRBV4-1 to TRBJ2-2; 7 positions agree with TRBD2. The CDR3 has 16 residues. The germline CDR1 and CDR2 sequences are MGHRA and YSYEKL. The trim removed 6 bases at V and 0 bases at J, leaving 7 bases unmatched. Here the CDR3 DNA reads TGCGCCAGCAGTCTAGGACTAGGCACGAACACCGGGGAGCTGTTTTTT. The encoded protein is CASSLGLGTNTGELFF.

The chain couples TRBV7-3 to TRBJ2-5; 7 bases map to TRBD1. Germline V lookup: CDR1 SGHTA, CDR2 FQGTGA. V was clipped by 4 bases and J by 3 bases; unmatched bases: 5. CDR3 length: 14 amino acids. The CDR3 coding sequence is TGTGCCAGCAGCTCTACCGGGACAGAAGAGACCCAGTACTTC. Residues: CASSSTGTEETQYF.

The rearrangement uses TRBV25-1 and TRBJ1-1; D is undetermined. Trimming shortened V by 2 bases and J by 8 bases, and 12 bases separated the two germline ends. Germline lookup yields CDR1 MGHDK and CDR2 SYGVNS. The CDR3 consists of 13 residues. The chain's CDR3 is CASSEAYISEAFF. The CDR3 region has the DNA TGTGCCAGCAGTGAAGCTTACATATCCGAAGCTTTCTTT. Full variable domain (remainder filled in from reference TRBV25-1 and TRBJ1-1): EADIYQTPRYLVIGTGKKITLECSQTMGHDKMYWYQQDPGMELHLIHYSYGVNSTEKGDLSSESTVSRIRTEHFPLTLESARPSHTSQYLCASSEAYISEAFFGQGTRLTVV.

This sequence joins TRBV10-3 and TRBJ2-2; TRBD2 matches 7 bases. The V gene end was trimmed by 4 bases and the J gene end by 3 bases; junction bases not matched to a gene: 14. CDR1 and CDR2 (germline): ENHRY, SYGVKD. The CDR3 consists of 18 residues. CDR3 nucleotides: TGTGCCATCAGTGGGGGGGGTTTCGCGGGAGCGGACACCGGGGAGCTGTTTTTT. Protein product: CAISGGGFAGADTGELFF.

The chain's CDR3 is CASSVDFQETQYF. In nucleotides, the CDR3 is TGTGCCAGCAGCGTCGACTTCCAAGAGACCCAGTACTTC. The chain carries TRBV9 and TRBJ2-5; D unclear. This CDR3 is built from 13 residues. In germline, CDR1 is SGDLS, CDR2 YYNGEE. Trimming left V 2 bases short and J 1 base short, with 6 bases between. Full variable domain (remainder filled in from reference TRBV9 and TRBJ2-5): DSGVTQTPKHLITATGQRVTLRCSPRSGDLSVYWYQQSLDQGLQFLIQYYNGEERAKGNILERFSAQQFPDLHSELNLSSLELGDSALYFCASSVDFQETQYFGPGTRLLVL.

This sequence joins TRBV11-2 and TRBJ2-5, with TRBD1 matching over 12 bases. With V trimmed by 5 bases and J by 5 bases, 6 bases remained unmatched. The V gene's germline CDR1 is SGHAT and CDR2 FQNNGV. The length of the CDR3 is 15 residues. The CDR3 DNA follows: TGTGCCAGCAGCGCGGGACAGGGGGCCGGCGAGACCCAGTACTTC. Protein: CASSAGQGAGETQYF. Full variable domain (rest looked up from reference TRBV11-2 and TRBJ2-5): EAGVAQSPRYKIIEKRQSVAFWCNPISGHATLYWYQQILGQGPKLLIQFQNNGVVDDSQLPKDRFSAERLKGVDSTLKIQPAKLEDSAVYLCASSAGQGAGETQYFGPGTRLLVL.

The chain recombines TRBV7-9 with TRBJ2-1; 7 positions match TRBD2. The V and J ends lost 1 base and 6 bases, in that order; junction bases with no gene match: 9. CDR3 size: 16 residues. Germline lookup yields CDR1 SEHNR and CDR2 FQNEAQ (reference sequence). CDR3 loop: CASSLVGGGNSNEQFF. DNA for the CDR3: TGTGCCAGCAGCTTAGTCGGGGGAGGGAATTCCAATGAGCAGTTCTTC.

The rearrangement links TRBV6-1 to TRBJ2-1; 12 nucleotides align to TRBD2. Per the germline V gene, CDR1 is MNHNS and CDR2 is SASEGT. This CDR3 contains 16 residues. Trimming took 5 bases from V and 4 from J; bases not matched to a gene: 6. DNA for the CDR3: TGTGCCAGCAGTCAAGGACTAGCGGGACGGTACAATGAGCAGTTCTTC. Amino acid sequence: CASSQGLAGRYNEQFF.

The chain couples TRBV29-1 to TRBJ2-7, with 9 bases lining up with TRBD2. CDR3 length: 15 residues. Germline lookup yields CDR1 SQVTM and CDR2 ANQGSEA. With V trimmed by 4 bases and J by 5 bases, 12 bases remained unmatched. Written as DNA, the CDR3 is TGCAGCGTTGGGGGGACCGGGACTAGCCTAGACGAGCAGTACTTC. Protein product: CSVGGTGTSLDEQYF.

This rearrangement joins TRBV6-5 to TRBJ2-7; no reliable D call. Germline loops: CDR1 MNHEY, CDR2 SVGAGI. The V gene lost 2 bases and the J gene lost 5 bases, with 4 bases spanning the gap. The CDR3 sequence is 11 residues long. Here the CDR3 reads CASSYRDEQYF. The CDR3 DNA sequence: TGTGCCAGCAGTTACCGGGACGAGCAGTACTTC.

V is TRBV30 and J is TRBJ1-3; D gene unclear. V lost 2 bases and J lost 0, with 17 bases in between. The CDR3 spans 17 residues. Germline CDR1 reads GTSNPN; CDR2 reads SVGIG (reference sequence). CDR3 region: CAWSTPGWYSSGNTIYF. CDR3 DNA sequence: TGTGCCTGGAGTACTCCTGGGTGGTACAGCTCTGGAAACACCATATATTTT. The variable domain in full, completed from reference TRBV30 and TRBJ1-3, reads SQTIHQWPATLVQPVGSPLSLECTVEGTSNPNLYWYRQAAGRGLQLLFYSVGIGQISSEVPQNLSASRPQDRQFILSSKKLLLSDSGFYLCAWSTPGWYSSGNTIYFGEGSWLTVV.

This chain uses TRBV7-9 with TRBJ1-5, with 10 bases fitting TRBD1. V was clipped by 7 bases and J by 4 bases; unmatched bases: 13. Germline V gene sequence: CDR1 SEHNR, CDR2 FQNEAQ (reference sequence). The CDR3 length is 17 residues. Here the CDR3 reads CASTYWGDRGVNQPQHF. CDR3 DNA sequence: TGTGCCAGCACCTACTGGGGGGACAGGGGTGTAAATCAGCCCCAGCATTTT.

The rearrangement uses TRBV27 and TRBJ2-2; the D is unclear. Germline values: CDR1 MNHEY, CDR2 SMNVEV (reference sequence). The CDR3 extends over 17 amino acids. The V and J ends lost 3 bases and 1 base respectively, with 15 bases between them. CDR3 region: CASSFQAGFLNTGELFF. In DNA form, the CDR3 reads TGTGCCAGCAGTTTTCAGGCTGGTTTCCTGAACACCGGGGAGCTGTTTTTT.

CDR3: CASSQDLGQGFEKLFF. CDR3 DNA sequence: TGTGCCAGCAGCCAAGATCTGGGACAGGGGTTTGAAAAACTGTTTTTT. The chain carries TRBV4-2 and TRBJ1-4; 10 positions match TRBD1. Germline CDR1 reads LGHNA; CDR2 reads YNFKEQ. J gave up 7 bases and V 0 bases, and 5 bases lay outside the gene matches. The CDR3 has 16 residues.

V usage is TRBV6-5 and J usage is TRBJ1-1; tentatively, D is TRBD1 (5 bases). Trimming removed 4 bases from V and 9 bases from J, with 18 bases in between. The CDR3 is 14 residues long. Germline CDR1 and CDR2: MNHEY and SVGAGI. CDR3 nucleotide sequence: TGTGCCAGCAGTTCTCCGACCCAGGGTAACAAAGCTTTCTTT. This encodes CASSSPTQGNKAFF.